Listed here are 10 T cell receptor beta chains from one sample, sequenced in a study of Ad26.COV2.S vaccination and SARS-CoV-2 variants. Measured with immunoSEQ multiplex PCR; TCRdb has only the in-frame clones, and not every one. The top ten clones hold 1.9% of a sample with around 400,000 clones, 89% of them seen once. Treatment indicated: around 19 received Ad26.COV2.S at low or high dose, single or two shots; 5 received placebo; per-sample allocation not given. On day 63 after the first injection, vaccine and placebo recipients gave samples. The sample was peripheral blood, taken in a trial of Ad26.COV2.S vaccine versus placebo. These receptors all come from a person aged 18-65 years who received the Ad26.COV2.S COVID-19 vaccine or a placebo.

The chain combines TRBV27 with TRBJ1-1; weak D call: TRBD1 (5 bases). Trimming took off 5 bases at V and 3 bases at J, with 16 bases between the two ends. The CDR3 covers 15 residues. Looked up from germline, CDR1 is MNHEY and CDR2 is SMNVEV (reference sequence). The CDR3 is CASSPNPTRDTEAFF. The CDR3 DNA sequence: TGTGCCAGCAGTCCGAACCCCACCAGGGACACTGAAGCTTTCTTT.

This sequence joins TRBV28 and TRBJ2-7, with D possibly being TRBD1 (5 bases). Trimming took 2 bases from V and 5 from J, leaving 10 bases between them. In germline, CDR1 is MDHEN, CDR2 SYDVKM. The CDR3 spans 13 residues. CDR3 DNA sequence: TGTGCCAGCAGTTTAAGGCAGGGCGACGAGCAGTACTTC. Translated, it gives CASSLRQGDEQYF.

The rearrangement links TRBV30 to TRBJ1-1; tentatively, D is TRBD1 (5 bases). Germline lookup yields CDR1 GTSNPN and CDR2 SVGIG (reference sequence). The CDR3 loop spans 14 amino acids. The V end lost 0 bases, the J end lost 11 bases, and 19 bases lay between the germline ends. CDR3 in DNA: TGTGCCTGGAGTGTACCAGGGAGGGGAATATGGGCTTTCTTT. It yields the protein CAWSVPGRGIWAFF.

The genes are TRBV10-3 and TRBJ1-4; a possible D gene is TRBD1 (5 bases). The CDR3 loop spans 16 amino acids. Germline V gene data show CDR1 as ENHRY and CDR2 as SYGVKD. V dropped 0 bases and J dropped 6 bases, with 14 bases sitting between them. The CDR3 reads CAISESSGRRDEKLFF. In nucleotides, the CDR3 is TGTGCCATCAGTGAGTCTAGTGGACGCAGGGATGAAAAACTGTTTTTT.

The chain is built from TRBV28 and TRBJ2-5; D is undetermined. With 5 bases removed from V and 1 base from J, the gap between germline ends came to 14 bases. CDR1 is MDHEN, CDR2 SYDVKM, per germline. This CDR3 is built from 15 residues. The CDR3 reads CASSRTLPGQETQYF. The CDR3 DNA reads TGTGCCAGCAGTCGAACGTTACCGGGCCAAGAGACCCAGTACTTC.

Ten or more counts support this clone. CDR3 sequence reads: CASSEGTGTSNEQFF. In DNA, the CDR3 is TGTGCCAGCAGTGAAGGGACAGGGACTAGCAATGAGCAGTTCTTC. V is TRBV6-1 and J is TRBJ2-1; D might be TRBD1 or TRBD2, each matching 8 bases. V lost 1 base and J lost 6, with 13 bases in between. This CDR3 is built from 15 residues. Germline CDR1 is MNHNS and CDR2 is SASEGT.

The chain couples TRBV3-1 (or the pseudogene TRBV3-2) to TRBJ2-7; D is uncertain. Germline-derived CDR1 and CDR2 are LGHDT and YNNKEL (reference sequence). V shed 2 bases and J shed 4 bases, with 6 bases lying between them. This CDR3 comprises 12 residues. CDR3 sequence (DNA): TGTGCCAGCAGCCAAACCACATACGAGCAGTACTTC. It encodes CASSQTTYEQYF.

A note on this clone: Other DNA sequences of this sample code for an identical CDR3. CDR3 sequence: CASSLESSGNTIYF. CDR3 DNA sequence: TGCGCCAGCAGCTTGGAGAGCTCTGGAAACACCATATATTTT. The chain has TRBV5-1 and TRBJ1-3; D is undetermined. The V end was cut by 0 bases, the J end by 0 bases, with 4 bases between. This CDR3 is 14 amino acids long. CDR1 SGHRS and CDR2 YFSETQ come from the germline V gene.

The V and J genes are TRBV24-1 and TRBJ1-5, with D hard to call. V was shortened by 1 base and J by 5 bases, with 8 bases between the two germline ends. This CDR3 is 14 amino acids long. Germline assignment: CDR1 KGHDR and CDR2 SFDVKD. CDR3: CATSDLQSHQPQHF. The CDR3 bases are TGTGCCACCAGTGATTTACAGAGCCATCAGCCCCAGCATTTT.

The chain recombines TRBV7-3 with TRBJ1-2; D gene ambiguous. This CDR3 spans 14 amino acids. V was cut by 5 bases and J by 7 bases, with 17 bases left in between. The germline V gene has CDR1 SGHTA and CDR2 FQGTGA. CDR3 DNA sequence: TGTGCCAGCAGCGAGCGCAGCGCGGTGGGTGGCTACACCTTC. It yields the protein CASSERSAVGGYTF.